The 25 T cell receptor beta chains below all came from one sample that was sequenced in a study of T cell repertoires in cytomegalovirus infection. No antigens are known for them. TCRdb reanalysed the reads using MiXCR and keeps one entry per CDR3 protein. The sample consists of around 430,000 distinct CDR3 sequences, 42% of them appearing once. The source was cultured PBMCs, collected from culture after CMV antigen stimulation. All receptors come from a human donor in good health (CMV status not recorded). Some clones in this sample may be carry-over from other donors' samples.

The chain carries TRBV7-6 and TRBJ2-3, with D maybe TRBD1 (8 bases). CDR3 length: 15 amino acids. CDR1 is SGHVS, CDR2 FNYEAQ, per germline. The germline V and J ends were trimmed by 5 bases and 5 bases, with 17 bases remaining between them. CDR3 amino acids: CASSPGQGGVDTQYF. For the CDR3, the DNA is TGTGCCAGCAGCCCTGGACAGGGAGGGGTAGATACGCAGTATTTT. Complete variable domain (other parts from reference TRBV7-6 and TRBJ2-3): GAGVSQSPRYKVTKRGQDVALRCDPISGHVSLYWYRQALGQGPEFLTYFNYEAQQDKSGLPNDRFSAERPEGSISTLTIQRTEQRDSAMYRCASSPGQGGVDTQYFGPGTRLTVL.

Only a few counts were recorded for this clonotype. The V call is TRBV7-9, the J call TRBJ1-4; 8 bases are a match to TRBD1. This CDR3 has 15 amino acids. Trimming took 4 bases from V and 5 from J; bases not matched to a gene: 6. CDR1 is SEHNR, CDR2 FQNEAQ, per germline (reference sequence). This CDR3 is CASSSTDRVNEKLFF. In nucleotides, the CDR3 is TGTGCCAGCAGCTCGACGGACAGGGTGAATGAAAAACTGTTTTTT. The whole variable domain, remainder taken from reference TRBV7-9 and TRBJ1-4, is DTGVSQNPRHKITKRGQNVTFRCDPISEHNRLYWYRQTLGQGPEFLTYFQNEAQLEKSRLLSDRFSAERPKGSFSTLEIQRTEQGDSAMYLCASSSTDRVNEKLFFGSGTQLSVL.

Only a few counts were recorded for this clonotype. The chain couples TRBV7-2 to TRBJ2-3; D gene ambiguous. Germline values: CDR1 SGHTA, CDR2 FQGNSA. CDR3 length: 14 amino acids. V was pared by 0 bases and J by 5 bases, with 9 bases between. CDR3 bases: TGTGCCAGCAGCTTAGCTACCTGGGGAGATACGCAGTATTTT. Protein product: CASSLATWGDTQYF.

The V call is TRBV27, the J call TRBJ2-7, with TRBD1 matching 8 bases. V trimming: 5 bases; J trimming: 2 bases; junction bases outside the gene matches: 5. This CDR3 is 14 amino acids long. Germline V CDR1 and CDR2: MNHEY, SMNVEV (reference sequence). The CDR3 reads CASSDRGLTYEQYF. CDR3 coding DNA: TGTGCCAGCAGTGACAGGGGCCTTACCTACGAGCAGTACTTC.

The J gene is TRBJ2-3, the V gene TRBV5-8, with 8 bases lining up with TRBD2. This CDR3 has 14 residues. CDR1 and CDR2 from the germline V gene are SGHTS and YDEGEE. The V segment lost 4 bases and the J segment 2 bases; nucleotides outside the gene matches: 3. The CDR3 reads CASSGRGDTDTQYF. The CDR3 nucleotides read TGTGCCAGCAGCGGGCGGGGGGACACAGATACGCAGTATTTT.

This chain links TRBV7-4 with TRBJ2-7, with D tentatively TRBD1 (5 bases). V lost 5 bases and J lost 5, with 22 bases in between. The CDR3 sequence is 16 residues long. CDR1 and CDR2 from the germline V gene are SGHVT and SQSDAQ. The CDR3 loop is CASSSTRDNLFHEQYF. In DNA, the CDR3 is TGTGCCAGCAGCAGTACCAGGGATAACCTCTTCCACGAGCAGTACTTC.

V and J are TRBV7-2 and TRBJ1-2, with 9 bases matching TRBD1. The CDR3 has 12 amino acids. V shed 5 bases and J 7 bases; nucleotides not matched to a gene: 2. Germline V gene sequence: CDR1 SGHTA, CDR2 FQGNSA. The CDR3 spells CASSRDRVGYTF. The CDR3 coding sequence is TGTGCCAGCAGCCGGGACAGGGTTGGCTACACCTTC.

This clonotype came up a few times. In DNA, the CDR3 is TGTGCCAGCAGCTTAGCATCCCCGGCCAGGGAGCAGTTCTTC. It encodes CASSLASPAREQFF. The chain links TRBV7-6 to TRBJ2-1; D remains ambiguous. The length of the CDR3 is 14 residues. V was cut by 0 bases and J by 10 bases, with 13 bases left in between. Germline V gene lookup returns CDR1 SGHVS and CDR2 FNYEAQ. Full variable domain (missing parts from reference TRBV7-6 and TRBJ2-1): GAGVSQSPRYKVTKRGQDVALRCDPISGHVSLYWYRQALGQGPEFLTYFNYEAQQDKSGLPNDRFSAERPEGSISTLTIQRTEQRDSAMYRCASSLASPAREQFFGPGTRLTVL.

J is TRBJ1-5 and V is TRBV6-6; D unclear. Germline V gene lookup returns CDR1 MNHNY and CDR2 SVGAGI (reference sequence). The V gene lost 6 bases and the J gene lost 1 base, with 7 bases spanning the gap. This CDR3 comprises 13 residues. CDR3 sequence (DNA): TGTGCCAGCAGGGGGAGGAGCAATCAGCCCCAGCATTTT. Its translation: CASRGRSNQPQHF.

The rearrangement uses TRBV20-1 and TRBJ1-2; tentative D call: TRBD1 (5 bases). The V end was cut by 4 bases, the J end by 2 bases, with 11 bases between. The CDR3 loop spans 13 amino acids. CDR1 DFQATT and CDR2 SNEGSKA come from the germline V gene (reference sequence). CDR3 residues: CSATRDPNYGYTF. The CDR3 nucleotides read TGCAGTGCTACCAGGGACCCAAACTATGGCTACACCTTC.

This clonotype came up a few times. The CDR3 region is CASSGTSGKETQYF. In DNA form, the CDR3 reads TGTGCCAGCAGTGGGACTAGCGGAAAAGAGACCCAGTACTTC. The chain carries TRBV2 and TRBJ2-5, with 10 positions matching TRBD2. The CDR3 loop spans 14 amino acids. Germline values: CDR1 SNHLY, CDR2 FYNNEI. The V segment lost 4 bases and the J segment 3 bases; nucleotides outside the gene matches: 2.

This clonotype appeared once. CDR3 in amino acids: CASSLNRGGNEKLFF. As DNA, the CDR3 is TGTGCCAGCAGTTTGAACAGGGGAGGAAATGAAAAACTGTTTTTT. The V and J genes are TRBV12-3 or TRBV12-4 and TRBJ1-4; 7 bases are shared with TRBD1. The V gene end was trimmed by 3 bases and the J gene end by 5 bases; junction bases not matched to a gene: 6. This CDR3 is 15 amino acids long.

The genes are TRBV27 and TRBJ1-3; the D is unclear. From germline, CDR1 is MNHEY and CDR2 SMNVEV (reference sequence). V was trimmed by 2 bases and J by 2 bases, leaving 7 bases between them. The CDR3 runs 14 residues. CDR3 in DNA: TGTGCCAGCAGTTTAGGTCCAGCTGGAAACACCATATATTTT. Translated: CASSLGPAGNTIYF.

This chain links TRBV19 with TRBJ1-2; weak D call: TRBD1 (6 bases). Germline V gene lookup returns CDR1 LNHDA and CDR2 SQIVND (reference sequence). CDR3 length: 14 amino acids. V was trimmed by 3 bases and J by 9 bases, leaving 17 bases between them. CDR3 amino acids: CASSMAGGGYSYTF. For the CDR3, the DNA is TGTGCCAGTAGTATGGCTGGGGGCGGTTATAGCTACACCTTC.

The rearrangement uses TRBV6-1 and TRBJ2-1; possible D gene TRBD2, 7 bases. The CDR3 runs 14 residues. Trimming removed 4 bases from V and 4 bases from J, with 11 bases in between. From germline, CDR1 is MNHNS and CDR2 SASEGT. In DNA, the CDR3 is TGTGCCAGCAGTGTCGGGGGGCTGTACAATGAGCAGTTCTTC. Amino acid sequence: CASSVGGLYNEQFF.

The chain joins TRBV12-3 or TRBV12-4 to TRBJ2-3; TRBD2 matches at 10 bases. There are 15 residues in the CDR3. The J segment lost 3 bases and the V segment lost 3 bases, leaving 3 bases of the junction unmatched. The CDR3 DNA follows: TGTGCCAGCAGTTTGGATAGCGGGAGGACAGATACGCAGTATTTT. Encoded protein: CASSLDSGRTDTQYF.

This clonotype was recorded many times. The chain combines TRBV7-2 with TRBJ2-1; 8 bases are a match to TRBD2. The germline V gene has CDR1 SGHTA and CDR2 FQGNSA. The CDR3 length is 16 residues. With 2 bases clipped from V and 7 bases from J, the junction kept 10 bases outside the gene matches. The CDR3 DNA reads TGTGCCAGCAGCTTAAAAATTCCTAGCGGGCAGAATGAGCAGTTCTTC. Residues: CASSLKIPSGQNEQFF.

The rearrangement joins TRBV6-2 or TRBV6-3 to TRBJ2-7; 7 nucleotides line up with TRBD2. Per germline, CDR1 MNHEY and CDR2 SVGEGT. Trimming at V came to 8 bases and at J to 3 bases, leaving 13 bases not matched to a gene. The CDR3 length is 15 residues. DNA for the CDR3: TGTGCCAGCGGGGGGGGAGGGGAGCGGCGCTACGAGCAGTACTTC. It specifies CASGGGGERRYEQYF.

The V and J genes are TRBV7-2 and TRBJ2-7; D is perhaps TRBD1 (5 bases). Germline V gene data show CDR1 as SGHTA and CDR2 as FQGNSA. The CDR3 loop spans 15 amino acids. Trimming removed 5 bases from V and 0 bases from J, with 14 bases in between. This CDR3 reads CASSTRQSPSYEQYV. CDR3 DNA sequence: TGTGCCAGCAGCACCCGACAGAGCCCCTCCTACGAGCAGTACGTC.

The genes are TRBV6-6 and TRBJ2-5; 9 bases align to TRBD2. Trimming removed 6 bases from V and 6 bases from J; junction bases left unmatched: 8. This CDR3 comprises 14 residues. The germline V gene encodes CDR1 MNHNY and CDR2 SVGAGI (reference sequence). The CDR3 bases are TGTGCCAGCAGGGGAATAGCGGGAGAAAAGACCCAGTACTTC. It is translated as CASRGIAGEKTQYF.

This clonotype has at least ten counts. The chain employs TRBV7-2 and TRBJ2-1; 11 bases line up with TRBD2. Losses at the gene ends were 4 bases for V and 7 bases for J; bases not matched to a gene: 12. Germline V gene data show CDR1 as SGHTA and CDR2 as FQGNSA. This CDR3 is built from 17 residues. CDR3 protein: CASSSRTSGWRGNEQFF. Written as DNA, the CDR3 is TGTGCCAGCAGCTCCCGGACTAGCGGGTGGAGGGGAAATGAGCAGTTCTTC. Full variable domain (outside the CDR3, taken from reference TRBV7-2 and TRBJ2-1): GAGVSQSPSNKVTEKGKDVELRCDPISGHTALYWYRQSLGQGLEFLIYFQGNSAPDKSGLPSDRFSAERTGGSVSTLTIQRTQQEDSAVYLCASSSRTSGWRGNEQFFGPGTRLTVL.

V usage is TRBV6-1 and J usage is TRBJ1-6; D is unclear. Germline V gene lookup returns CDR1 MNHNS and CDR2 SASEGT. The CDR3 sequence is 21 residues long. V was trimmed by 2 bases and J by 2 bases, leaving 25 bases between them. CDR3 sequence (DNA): TGTGCCAGCAGTGAATCTAACCGCGGCGGATCCTTAATCACCTATAATTCACCCCTCCACTTT. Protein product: CASSESNRGGSLITYNSPLHF.

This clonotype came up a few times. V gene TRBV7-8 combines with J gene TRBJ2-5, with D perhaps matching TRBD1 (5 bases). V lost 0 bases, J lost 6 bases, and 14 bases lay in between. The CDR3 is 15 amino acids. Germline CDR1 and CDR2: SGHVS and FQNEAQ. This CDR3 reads CASSLAGLEAQTQYF. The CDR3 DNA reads TGTGCCAGCAGCTTAGCGGGGCTAGAAGCGCAGACCCAGTACTTC.

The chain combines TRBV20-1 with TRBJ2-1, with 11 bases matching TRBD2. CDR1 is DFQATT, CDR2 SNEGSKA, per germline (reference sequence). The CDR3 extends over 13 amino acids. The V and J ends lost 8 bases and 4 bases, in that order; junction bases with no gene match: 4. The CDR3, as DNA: TGCAGTTCGACTAGCGGGATTTACAATGAGCAGTTCTTC. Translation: CSSTSGIYNEQFF.

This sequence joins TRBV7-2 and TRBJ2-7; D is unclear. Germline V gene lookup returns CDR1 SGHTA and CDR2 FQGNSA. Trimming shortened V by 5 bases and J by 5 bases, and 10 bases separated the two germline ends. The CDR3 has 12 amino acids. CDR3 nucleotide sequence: TGTGCCAGCAGCCCCGGTTGGAACGAGCAGTACTTC. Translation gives CASSPGWNEQYF.